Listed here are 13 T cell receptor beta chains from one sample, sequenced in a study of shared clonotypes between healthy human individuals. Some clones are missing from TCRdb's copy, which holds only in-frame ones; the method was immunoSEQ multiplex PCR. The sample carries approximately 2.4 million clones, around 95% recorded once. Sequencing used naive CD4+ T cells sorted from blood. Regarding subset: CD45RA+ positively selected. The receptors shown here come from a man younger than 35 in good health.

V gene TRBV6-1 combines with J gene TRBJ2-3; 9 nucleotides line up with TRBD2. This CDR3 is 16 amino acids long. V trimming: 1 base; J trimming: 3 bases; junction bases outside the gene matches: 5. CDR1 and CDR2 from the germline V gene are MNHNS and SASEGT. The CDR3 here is CASSEGGRGRTDTQYF. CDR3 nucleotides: TGTGCCAGCAGTGAAGGCGGGAGGGGTAGGACAGATACGCAGTATTTT.

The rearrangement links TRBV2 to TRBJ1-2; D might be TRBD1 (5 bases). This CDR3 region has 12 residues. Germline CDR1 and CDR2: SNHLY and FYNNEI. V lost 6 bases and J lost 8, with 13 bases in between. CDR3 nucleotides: TGTGCCAGCAGACCAGATGACAGAGGCTACACCTTC. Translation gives CASRPDDRGYTF. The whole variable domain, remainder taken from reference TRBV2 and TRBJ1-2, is EPEVTQTPSHQVTQMGQEVILRCVPISNHLYFYWYRQILGQKVEFLVSFYNNEISEKSEIFDDQFSVERPDGSNFTLKIRSTKLEDSAMYFCASRPDDRGYTFGSGTRLTVV.

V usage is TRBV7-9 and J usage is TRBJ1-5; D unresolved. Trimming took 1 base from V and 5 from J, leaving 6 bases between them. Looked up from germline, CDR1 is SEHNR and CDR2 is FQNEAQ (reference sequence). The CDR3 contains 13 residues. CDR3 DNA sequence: TGTGCCAGCAGCTTAGGGGAGTATCAGCCCCAGCATTTT. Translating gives CASSLGEYQPQHF.

The CDR3 loop is CASSVSGSSGYTF. CDR3 DNA sequence: TGTGCCAGCAGTGTTTCGGGGAGTAGTGGCTACACCTTC. The chain combines TRBV6-1 with TRBJ1-2; D not resolved. Germline loops: CDR1 MNHNS, CDR2 SASEGT. Trimming left V 4 bases short and J 7 bases short, with 13 bases between. CDR3 size: 13 residues.

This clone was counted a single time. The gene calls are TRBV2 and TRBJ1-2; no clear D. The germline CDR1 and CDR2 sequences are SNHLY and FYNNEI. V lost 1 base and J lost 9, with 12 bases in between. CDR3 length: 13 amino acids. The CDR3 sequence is CASSEVTPSRYTF. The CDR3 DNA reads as TGTGCCAGCAGTGAAGTAACTCCATCCCGCTACACCTTC.

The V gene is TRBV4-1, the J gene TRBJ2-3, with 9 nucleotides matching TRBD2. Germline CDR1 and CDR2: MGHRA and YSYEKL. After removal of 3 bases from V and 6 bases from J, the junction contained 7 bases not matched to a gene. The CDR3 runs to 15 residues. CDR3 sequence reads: CASSQPSGAGDTQYF. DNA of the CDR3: TGCGCCAGCAGCCAGCCTAGCGGGGCAGGGGATACGCAGTATTTT.

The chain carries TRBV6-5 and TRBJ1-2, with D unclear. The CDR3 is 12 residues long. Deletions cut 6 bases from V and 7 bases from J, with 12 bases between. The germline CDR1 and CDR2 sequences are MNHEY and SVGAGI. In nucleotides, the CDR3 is TGTGCCAGCAGCCTTCCGGGGAGTGGCTACACCTTC. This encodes CASSLPGSGYTF.

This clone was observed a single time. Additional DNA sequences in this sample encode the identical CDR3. This CDR3 is CASSEVTSNQPQHF. The CDR3 DNA sequence: TGTGCCAGCAGTGAAGTTACTTCCAATCAGCCCCAGCATTTT. The rearrangement links TRBV2 to TRBJ1-5; D unresolved. This CDR3 comprises 14 residues. Germline-derived CDR1 and CDR2 are SNHLY and FYNNEI. V lost 1 base and J 3 bases, leaving 7 bases between the germline ends.

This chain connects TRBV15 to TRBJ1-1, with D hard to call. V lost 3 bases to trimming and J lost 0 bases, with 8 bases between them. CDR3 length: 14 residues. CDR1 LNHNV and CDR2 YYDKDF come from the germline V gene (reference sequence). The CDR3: CATSSRYVNTEAFF. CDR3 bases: TGTGCCACCAGCAGCCGCTACGTGAACACTGAAGCTTTCTTT.

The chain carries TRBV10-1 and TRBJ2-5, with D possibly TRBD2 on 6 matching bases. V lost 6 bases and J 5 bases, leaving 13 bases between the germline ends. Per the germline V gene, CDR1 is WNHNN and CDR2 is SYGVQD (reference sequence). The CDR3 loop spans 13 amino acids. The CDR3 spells CASRVGLAETQYF. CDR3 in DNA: TGCGCCAGCAGAGTGGGACTGGCGGAGACCCAGTACTTC.

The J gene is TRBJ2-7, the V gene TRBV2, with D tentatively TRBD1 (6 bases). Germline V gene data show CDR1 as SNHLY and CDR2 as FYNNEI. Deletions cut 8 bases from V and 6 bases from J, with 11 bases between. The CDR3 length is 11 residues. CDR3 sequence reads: CASVSRGEQYF. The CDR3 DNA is TGTGCCAGCGTAAGCAGGGGCGAGCAGTACTTC.

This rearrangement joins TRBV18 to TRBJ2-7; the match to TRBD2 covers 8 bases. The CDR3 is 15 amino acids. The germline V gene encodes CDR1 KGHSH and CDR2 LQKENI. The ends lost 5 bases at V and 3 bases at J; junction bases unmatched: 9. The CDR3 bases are TGTGCCAGCTCAAAAACCGGGACTAGTCTCTACGAGCAGTACTTC. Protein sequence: CASSKTGTSLYEQYF.

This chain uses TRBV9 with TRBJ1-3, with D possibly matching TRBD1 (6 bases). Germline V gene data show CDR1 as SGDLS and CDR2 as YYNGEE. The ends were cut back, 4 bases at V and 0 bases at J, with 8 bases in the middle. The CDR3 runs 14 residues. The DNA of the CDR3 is TGTGCCAGCAGCATAGGGGGCTCTGGAAACACCATATATTTT. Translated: CASSIGGSGNTIYF.